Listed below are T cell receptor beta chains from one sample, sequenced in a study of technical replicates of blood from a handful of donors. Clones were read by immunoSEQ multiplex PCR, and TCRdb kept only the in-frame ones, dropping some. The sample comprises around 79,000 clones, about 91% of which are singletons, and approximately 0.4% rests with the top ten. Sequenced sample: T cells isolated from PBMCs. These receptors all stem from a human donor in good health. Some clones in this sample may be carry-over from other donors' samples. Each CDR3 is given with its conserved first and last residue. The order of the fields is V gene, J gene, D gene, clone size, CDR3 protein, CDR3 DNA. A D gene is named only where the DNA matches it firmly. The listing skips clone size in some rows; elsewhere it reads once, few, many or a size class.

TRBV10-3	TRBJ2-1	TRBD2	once	CAITTSGSSYNEQFF	TGTGCCATCACAACTAGCGGGAGCTCCTACAATGAGCAGTTCTTC
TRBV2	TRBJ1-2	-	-	CASRLLTELYGYTF	TGTGCCAGCAGACTCTTGACAGAGCTCTATGGCTACACCTTC
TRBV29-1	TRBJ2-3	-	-	CSVEGGRVKADTQYF	TGCAGCGTTGAAGGAGGCAGGGTAAAAGCAGATACGCAGTATTTT
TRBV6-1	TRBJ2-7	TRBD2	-	CASRTLPGGYEQYF	TGTGCCAGCCGGACCCTTCCCGGGGGGTACGAGCAGTACTTC
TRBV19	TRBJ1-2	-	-	CASSIDQEVLNYGYTF	TGTGCCAGTAGTATAGATCAAGAGGTTCTGAACTACGGCTACACCTTC
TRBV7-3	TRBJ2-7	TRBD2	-	CASSHPIAGSSYEQYF	TGTGCCAGCAGCCACCCCATAGCGGGAAGCTCCTACGAGCAGTACTTC
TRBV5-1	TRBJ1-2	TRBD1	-	CASSPRTGEVSFGYTF	TGCGCCAGCAGCCCTCGGACAGGGGAAGTTTCTTTTGGCTACACCTTC
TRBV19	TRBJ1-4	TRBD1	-	CASSMGTGSNEKLFF	TGTGCCAGTAGTATGGGGACAGGATCTAATGAAAAACTGTTTTTT
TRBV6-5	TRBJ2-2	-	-	CASSYTMARIAELFF	TGTGCCAGCAGTTACACAATGGCCAGAATCGCGGAGCTGTTTTTT
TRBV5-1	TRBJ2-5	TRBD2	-	CASSLGLAGPQETQYF	TGCGCCAGCAGCTTGGGGTTAGCGGGTCCCCAAGAGACCCAGTACTTC
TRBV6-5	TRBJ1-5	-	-	CASRRGSLSNQPQHF	TGTGCCAGCAGGAGGGGGTCCCTTAGCAATCAGCCCCAGCATTTT
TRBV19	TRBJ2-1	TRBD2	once	CASNIRTSGLYNEQFF	TGTGCCAGTAATATTCGGACTAGCGGGCTCTACAATGAGCAGTTCTTC
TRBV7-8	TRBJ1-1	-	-	CASSLQGGPNTEAFF	TGTGCCAGCAGCTTACAGGGCGGACCGAACACTGAAGCTTTCTTT
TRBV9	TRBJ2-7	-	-	CASSLGASSYEQYF	TGTGCCAGCAGTCTGGGGGCGAGCTCCTACGAGCAGTACTTC
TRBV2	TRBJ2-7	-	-	CASTTDRFAYEQYF	TGTGCCAGCACCACAGACAGGTTTGCCTACGAGCAGTACTTC
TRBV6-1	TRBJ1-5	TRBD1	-	CASSELQGAPSSAQHF	TGTGCCAGCAGTGAATTACAGGGGGCCCCCTCGTCGGCCCAGCATTTT
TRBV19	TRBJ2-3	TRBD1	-	CASTRQGTDTQYF	TGTGCCAGTACGAGACAGGGGACAGATACGCAGTATTTT
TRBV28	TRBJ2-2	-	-	CASSLQGHANTGELFF	TGTGCCAGCAGTCTCCAGGGACATGCGAACACCGGGGAGCTGTTTTTT
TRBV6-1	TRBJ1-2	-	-	CASSLGDGYTF	TGTGCCAGCAGTTTAGGGGATGGCTACACCTTC
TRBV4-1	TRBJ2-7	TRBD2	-	CASSQKLRDSGSEQYF	TGCGCCAGCAGCCAAAAACTCAGAGATAGCGGGAGCGAGCAGTACTTC
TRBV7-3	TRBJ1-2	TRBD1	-	CASSLSSGQDYGYTF	TGTGCCAGCAGCTTAAGTTCGGGACAGGATTATGGCTACACCTTC
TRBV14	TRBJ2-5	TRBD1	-	CASSQTRTGKYF	TGTGCCAGCAGCCAAACTAGGACAGGGAAGTACTTC
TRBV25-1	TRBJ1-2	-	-	CASSEGWGGKGYTF	TGTGCCAGCAGTGAAGGATGGGGAGGCAAAGGCTACACCTTC
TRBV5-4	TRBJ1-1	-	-	CASSLGQGLTEAFF	TGTGCCAGCAGCTTGGGGCAGGGACTTACTGAAGCTTTCTTT
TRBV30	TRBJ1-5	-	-	CAWSVMDKGNQPQHF	TGTGCCTGGAGTGTAATGGACAAGGGCAATCAGCCCCAGCATTTT
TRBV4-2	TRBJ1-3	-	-	CASSQDRQGRVDTIYF	TGTGCCAGCAGCCAAGACCGTCAGGGGCGGGTGGACACCATATATTTT
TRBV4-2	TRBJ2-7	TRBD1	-	CASSLSVVQGARGEQYF	TGTGCCAGCAGCCTATCAGTAGTACAGGGGGCTCGGGGCGAGCAGTACTTC
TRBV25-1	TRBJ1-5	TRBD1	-	CASRQGIHQPQHF	TGTGCCAGCAGACAGGGGATTCATCAGCCCCAGCATTTT
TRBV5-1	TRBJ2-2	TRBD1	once	CASSLVSGTGSTGELFF	TGCGCCAGCAGCCTAGTCTCCGGGACAGGGAGTACCGGGGAGCTGTTTTTT
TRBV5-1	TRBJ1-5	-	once	CASSLGGDNQPQHF	TGCGCCAGCAGCTTGGGCGGAGACAATCAGCCCCAGCATTTT
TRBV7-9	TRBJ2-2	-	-	CASTLSRELFF	TGTGCCAGCACCCTTTCTAGGGAGCTGTTTTTT
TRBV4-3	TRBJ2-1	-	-	CASSQGLGRYNEQFF	TGCGCCAGCAGCCAAGGTCTAGGCAGATACAATGAGCAGTTCTTC
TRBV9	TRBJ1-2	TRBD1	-	CASTLGTRDRGNYGYTF	TGTGCCAGCACCCTGGGAACCCGGGACAGGGGGAACTATGGCTACACCTTC
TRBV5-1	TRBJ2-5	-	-	CASSKKDTGFQETQYF	TGCGCCAGCAGCAAGAAGGACACGGGCTTCCAAGAGACCCAGTACTTC
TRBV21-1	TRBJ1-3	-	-	CASSKPWSRGGNTIYF	TGTGCCAGCAGCAAACCCTGGTCCAGGGGGGGAAACACCATATATTTT
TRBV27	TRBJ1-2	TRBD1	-	CASSPGTGDGYTF	TGTGCCAGCAGTCCCGGGACAGGGGATGGCTACACCTTC
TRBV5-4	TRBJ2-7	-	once	CASSLPAESYEQYF	TGTGCCAGCAGCTTGCCAGCGGAGAGCTACGAGCAGTACTTC
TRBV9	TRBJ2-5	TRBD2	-	CASSVDPGTTQETQYF	TGTGCCAGCAGCGTAGACCCCGGGACTACACAAGAGACCCAGTACTTC
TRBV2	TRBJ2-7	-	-	CASSVPMQGVSSYEQYF	TGTGCCAGCAGTGTACCGATGCAGGGCGTCAGCTCCTACGAGCAGTACTTC
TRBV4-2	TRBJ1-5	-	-	CASSQVGGGNQPQHF	TGTGCCAGCAGCCAAGTAGGAGGGGGCAATCAGCCCCAGCATTTT
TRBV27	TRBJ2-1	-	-	CASGRADNEQFF	TGTGCCAGTGGCCGAGCGGACAATGAGCAGTTCTTC
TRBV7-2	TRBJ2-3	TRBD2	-	CASSLSGLSTDTQYF	TGTGCCAGCAGCCTTAGCGGGCTAAGCACAGATACGCAGTATTTT
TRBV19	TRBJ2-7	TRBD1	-	CASSTGQALSYEQYF	TGTGCCAGTAGTACCGGACAGGCGTTATCCTACGAGCAGTACTTC
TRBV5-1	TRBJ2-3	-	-	CASSFRVSSTDTQYF	TGCGCCAGCAGCTTCCGGGTGTCGAGCACAGATACGCAGTATTTT
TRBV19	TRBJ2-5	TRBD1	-	CASCVGTGESETQYF	TGTGCCAGCTGCGTGGGGACAGGGGAGTCAGAGACCCAGTACTTC
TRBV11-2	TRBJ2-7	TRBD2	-	CASSSTSGRNEQYF	TGTGCCAGCAGCTCGACTAGCGGGAGGAACGAGCAGTACTTC
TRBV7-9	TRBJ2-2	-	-	CASSFTGNGELFF	TGTGCCAGCAGCTTCACAGGGAACGGGGAGCTGTTTTTT
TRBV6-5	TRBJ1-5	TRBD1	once	CASSYLTGGQPQHF	TGTGCCAGCAGTTATCTTACAGGGGGCCAGCCCCAGCATTTT
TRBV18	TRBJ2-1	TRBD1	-	CASSDLISGTGDNEQFF	TGTGCCAGCTCAGACCTTATTTCCGGGACAGGGGACAATGAGCAGTTCTTC
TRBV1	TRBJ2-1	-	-	CTSSAATYAPYNEQFF	TGCACCAGCAGCGCGGCGACGTACGCCCCCTACAATGAGCAGTTCTTC
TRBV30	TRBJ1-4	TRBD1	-	CASGTGLNEKLFF	TGTGCCTCTGGGACAGGACTTAATGAAAAACTGTTTTTT
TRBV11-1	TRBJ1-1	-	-	CASSFNWNTEAFF	TGTGCCAGCAGCTTTAATTGGAACACTGAAGCTTTCTTT
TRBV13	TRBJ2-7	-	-	CASSLVYEQYF	TGTGCCAGCAGCTTAGTATACGAGCAGTACTTC
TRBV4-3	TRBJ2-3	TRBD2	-	CASSQDQVFGLASTDTQYF	TGCGCCAGCAGCCAAGATCAAGTTTTTGGACTAGCGAGCACAGATACGCAGTATTTT